Here is one TCR beta chain with its context. Its antigen is as yet unknown. Each CDR3 protein is one row after TCRdb ran MiXCR on the 5' RACE reads. Of a few hundred thousand distinct CDR3 sequences detected, about a fifth appear once; the ten largest clones hold about 15%. V lost 9 bases and J lost 8, with 22 bases in between. In germline, CDR1 is SGHRS, CDR2 YFSETQ. The CDR3 is 14 amino acids. The data belong to a study of CD8 T cells in ankylosing spondylitis. General study results and limits: Seemingly characteristic of ankylosing spondylitis blood was a TCR beta motif consisting of roughly 8 highly homologous variants.

The rearrangement links TRBV5-1 to TRBJ2-3; possible D gene TRBD1, 7 bases. The TCR originated in a male donor with ankylosing spondylitis. The sequenced sample was blood, either unsorted or a sorted T cell fraction (not recorded which). The CDR3 loop is CATHQGGSSGTQYF. Here the CDR3 DNA reads TGCGCCACCCACCAGGGGGGTAGTTCGGGTACGCAGTATTTT. Filled out from reference TRBV5-1 and TRBJ2-3, the complete variable domain reads KAGVTQTPRYLIKTRGQQVTLSCSPISGHRSVSWYQQTPGQGLQFLFEYFSETQRNKGNFPGRFSGRQFSNSRSEMNVSTLELGDSALYLCATHQGGSSGTQYFGPGTRLTVL.